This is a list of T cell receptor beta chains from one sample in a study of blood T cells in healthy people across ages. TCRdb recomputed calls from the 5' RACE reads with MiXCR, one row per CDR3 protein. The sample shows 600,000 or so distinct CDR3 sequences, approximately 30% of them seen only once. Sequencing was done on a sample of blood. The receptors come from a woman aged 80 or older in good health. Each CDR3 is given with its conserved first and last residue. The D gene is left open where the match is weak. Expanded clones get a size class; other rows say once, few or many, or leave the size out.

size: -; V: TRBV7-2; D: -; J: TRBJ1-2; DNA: TGTGCCAGCAGCTTAGATACCAGGGGCGGTGGCTACACCTTC; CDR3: CASSLDTRGGGYTF
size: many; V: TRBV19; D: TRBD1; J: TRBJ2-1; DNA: TGTGCCAGTAACTCAGGGGGTGCCTACAATGAGCAGTTCTTC; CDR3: CASNSGGAYNEQFF
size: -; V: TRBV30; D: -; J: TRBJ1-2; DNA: TGTGCCTGGAGTACCCGGCGAGGCTCAGCTAACTATGGCTACACCTTC; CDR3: CAWSTRRGSANYGYTF
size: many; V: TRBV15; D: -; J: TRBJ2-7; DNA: TGTGCCACCAGCAGAGATCGGGTAGGGACGGTGGCCTACGAGCAGTACTTC; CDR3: CATSRDRVGTVAYEQYF
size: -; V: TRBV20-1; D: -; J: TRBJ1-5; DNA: TGCAGTGCTAGAGATTCTTCTGAGGCACTTGAGACCCAGCATTTT; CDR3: CSARDSSEALETQHF
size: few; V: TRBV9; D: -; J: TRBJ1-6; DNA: TGTGCCAGCAGCACCAGACAAACCGGTAATTCACCCCTCCACTTT; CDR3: CASSTRQTGNSPLHF
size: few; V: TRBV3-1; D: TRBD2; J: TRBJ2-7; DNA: TGTGCCAGCAGCCCCAGAGCGGGGGGGTACAATGAGCAGTACTTC; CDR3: CASSPRAGGYNEQYF
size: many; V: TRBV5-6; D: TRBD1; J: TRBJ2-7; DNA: TGTGCCAGCAGCTTGCTCGACAGGGCCGCCTACGAGCAGTACTTC; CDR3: CASSLLDRAAYEQYF
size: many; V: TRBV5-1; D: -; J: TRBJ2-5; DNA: TGCGCCAGCAGCTTGGTGGCGGACCAAGAGACCCAGTACTTC; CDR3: CASSLVADQETQYF
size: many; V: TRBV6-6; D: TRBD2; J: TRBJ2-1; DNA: TGTGCCAGCAGTTACAGATCGGGGCTAGCGGGGGGGCCGCAGAACAATGAGCAGTTCTTC; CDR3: CASSYRSGLAGGPQNNEQFF
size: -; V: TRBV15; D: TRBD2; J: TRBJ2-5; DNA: TGTGCCACCAGCAGAGATATAAGACTAGCGGGAAGTGGTGATGAGCAGTACTTC; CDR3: CATSRDIRLAGSGDEQYF
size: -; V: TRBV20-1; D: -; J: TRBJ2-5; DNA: TGCAGTGCTGTCCAGGATTCCTCGTTATGGAACAGGGAGACTCTTGAGACCCAGTACTTC; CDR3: CSAVQDSSLWNRETLETQYF
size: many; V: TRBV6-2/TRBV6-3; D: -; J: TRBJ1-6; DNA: TGTGCCAGCAGTTACTCGAGGGGACGCAATAATTCACCCCTCCACTTT; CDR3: CASSYSRGRNNSPLHF
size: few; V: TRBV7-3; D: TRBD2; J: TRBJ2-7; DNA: TGTGCCAGCAGCACGGTAGCGGGGGGGCCCGGCGAGCAGTACTTC; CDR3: CASSTVAGGPGEQYF
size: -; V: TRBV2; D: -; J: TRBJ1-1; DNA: TGTGCCAGCCAGAGTGGGCTCCCGGGGCTGGCTTTCTTT; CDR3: CASQSGLPGLAFF